The 18 T cell receptor beta chains below all came from one sample that was sequenced in a study of T-cell reconstitution after alpha-beta-depleted transplantation in children. Unique molecular identifiers were incorporated when the TCRbeta library was constructed. TCRdb reanalysed the PCR reads using MiXCR and keeps one entry per CDR3 protein. The table records 500,000 to 600,000 distinct CDR3 sequences, about a quarter of them present only once. The sequencing here drew on PBMCs, taken before TCRalphabeta/CD19-depleted stem cell transplant. The receptors stem from a boy younger than two with Wiskott-Aldrich syndrome, due to receive a stem cell transplant.

The chain links TRBV7-9 to TRBJ1-1; D uncertain. The CDR3 has 13 amino acids. V lost 1 base, J lost 12 bases, and 15 bases lay in between. Germline loops: CDR1 SEHNR, CDR2 FQNEAQ (reference sequence). Here the CDR3 DNA reads TGTGCCAGCAGCTTAGGGATTGCAGTCTCATCTTTCTTT. This translates into CASSLGIAVSSFF.

This clonotype has only one observation. The rearrangement links TRBV19 to TRBJ2-1, with 7 bases matching TRBD2. CDR1 and CDR2 (germline): LNHDA, SQIVND (reference sequence). J was trimmed by 0 bases and V by 7 bases; bases with no gene match: 12. CDR3 length equals 17 residues. CDR3: CASKGETPGGSYNEQFF. The CDR3 DNA reads as TGTGCCAGTAAAGGGGAGACTCCGGGAGGCTCCTACAATGAGCAGTTCTTC.

V usage is TRBV2 and J usage is TRBJ1-5; 9 bases are shared with TRBD1. The V and J ends lost 6 bases and 0 bases, in that order; junction bases with no gene match: 6. Germline values: CDR1 SNHLY, CDR2 FYNNEI. The CDR3 extends over 16 amino acids. CDR3 coding DNA: TGTGCCAGCAGAGAACAGGGGGCAGGTAGCAATCAGCCCCAGCATTTT. It translates to CASREQGAGSNQPQHF.

The gene calls are TRBV12-3 or TRBV12-4 and TRBJ1-5; a possible D gene is TRBD1 (5 bases). The germline V and J ends were trimmed by 7 bases and 4 bases, with 17 bases remaining between them. CDR3 length: 15 amino acids. The CDR3 DNA reads as TGTGCCAGCACTTTTCGTCGGGGGGAAAATCAGCCCCAGCATTTT. Its translation is CASTFRRGENQPQHF.

The table lists this clonotype with a few counts. This chain uses TRBV5-1 with TRBJ1-1; D is possibly TRBD1 (6 bases). V lost 0 bases and J 0 bases, leaving 9 bases between the germline ends. The CDR3 consists of 15 residues. Germline V lookup: CDR1 SGHRS, CDR2 YFSETQ. CDR3 DNA: TGCGCCAGCAGCTTGGTCGGGACATTGAACACTGAAGCTTTCTTT. It specifies CASSLVGTLNTEAFF.

This clonotype was seen a few times. The chain recombines TRBV5-1 with TRBJ2-1, with TRBD1 as a possible D gene (6 bases). The germline V gene has CDR1 SGHRS and CDR2 YFSETQ. The CDR3 is made up of 14 amino acids. V was shortened by 3 bases and J by 5 bases, with 12 bases between the two germline ends. CDR3 loop: CASSSGQWNNEQFF. The CDR3 nucleotides are TGCGCCAGCAGCTCTGGACAGTGGAACAATGAGCAGTTCTTC.

V usage is TRBV6-2 or TRBV6-3 and J usage is TRBJ2-7, with D tentatively TRBD2 (6 bases). Trimming left V 0 bases short and J 4 bases short, with 10 bases between. This CDR3 region has 14 residues. CDR1 is MNHEY and CDR2 is SVGEGT in the germline V gene. CDR3 DNA: TGTGCCAGCAGTTACTCGTGGGACTCGTACGAGCAGTACTTC. It yields the protein CASSYSWDSYEQYF.

The V gene is TRBV24-1, the J gene TRBJ2-1, with D perhaps given as TRBD1 or TRBD2 (5 bases each). Germline loops: CDR1 KGHDR, CDR2 SFDVKD. The V end lost 2 bases, the J end lost 8 bases, and 15 bases lay between the germline ends. The CDR3 has 15 residues. The CDR3 DNA follows: TGTGCCACCAGTGATTCCCAGAGATTGGGGGATGAGCAGTTCTTC. This codes for CATSDSQRLGDEQFF.

This clonotype turned up a few times. J is TRBJ2-1 and V is TRBV21-1; the D call TRBD1 from the table was never checked on the DNA. TRBV21-1 is designated a pseudogene. The CDR3 loop spans 14 amino acids. CDR3 residues: CAGGATPGIHEQFF. The CDR3 DNA sequence: TGTGCCGGGGGGGCCACCCCTGGAATTCATGAGCAGTTCTTC.

This clonotype was seen a few times. The V gene is TRBV5-1, the J gene TRBJ2-3; weak D call: TRBD1 (6 bases). Germline CDR1 SGHRS, CDR2 YFSETQ. This CDR3 has 18 amino acids. Trimming stripped 9 bases from V and 1 base from J, with 27 bases between. CDR3 amino acids: CATPPRGRLLNGTDTQYF. The CDR3 nucleotides read TGCGCCACCCCACCCAGGGGACGCCTTCTCAATGGCACAGATACGCAGTATTTT.

The chain couples TRBV7-9 to TRBJ1-2; D ambiguous. Germline CDR1 SEHNR, CDR2 FQNEAQ (reference sequence). Deletions cut 2 bases from V and 4 bases from J, with 8 bases between. The CDR3 sequence is 13 residues long. In DNA form, the CDR3 reads TGTGCCAGCAGCTTAACGGAAATCTATGGCTACACCTTC. Protein sequence: CASSLTEIYGYTF.

The chain links TRBV5-1 to TRBJ2-1; 15 bases map to TRBD2. V lost 3 bases to trimming and J lost 4 bases; unmatched junction nucleotides: 5. The CDR3 sequence is 17 residues long. From germline, CDR1 is SGHRS and CDR2 YFSETQ. CDR3 nucleotides: TGCGCCAGCAGCTCCGGGACTAGCGGGGGGAATTACAATGAGCAGTTCTTC. Protein product: CASSSGTSGGNYNEQFF.

This clonotype was recorded at least ten times. The chain has TRBV9 and TRBJ2-1, with D possibly being TRBD1 or TRBD2 (5 bases each). The CDR3 has 14 residues. V was trimmed by 0 bases and J by 1 base, leaving 5 bases between them. CDR1 is SGDLS and CDR2 is YYNGEE in the germline V gene. The DNA of the CDR3 is TGTGCCAGCAGCGTAGGGGGGTCCTACAATGAGCAGTTCTTC. This codes for CASSVGGSYNEQFF.

The chain recombines TRBV27 with TRBJ2-6, with a weak D call TRBD1 (6 bases). Trimming stripped 11 bases from V and 0 bases from J, with 14 bases between. CDR1 is MNHEY and CDR2 is SMNVEV in the germline V gene (reference sequence). CDR3 length: 15 residues. CDR3 amino acids: CAASGASSGANVLTF. CDR3 coding DNA: TGTGCCGCCTCAGGGGCGAGCTCTGGGGCCAACGTCCTGACTTTC.

This rearrangement joins TRBV25-1 to TRBJ2-5; the D is unclear. V lost 4 bases, J lost 7 bases, and 10 bases lay in between. In germline, CDR1 is MGHDK, CDR2 SYGVNS. CDR3 size: 12 residues. Here the CDR3 DNA reads TGTGCCAGCAGTGGGCAGGTCGGGACCCAGTACTTC. This encodes CASSGQVGTQYF. The variable domain in full, completed from reference TRBV25-1 and TRBJ2-5, reads EADIYQTPRYLVIGTGKKITLECSQTMGHDKMYWYQQDPGMELHLIHYSYGVNSTEKGDLSSESTVSRIRTEHFPLTLESARPSHTSQYLCASSGQVGTQYFGPGTRLLVL.

This clonotype has only a few counts. The chain recombines TRBV5-1 with TRBJ2-5; TRBD1 matches 7 bases. CDR1 and CDR2 (germline): SGHRS, YFSETQ. The V segment lost 3 bases and the J segment 5 bases; nucleotides outside the gene matches: 10. The CDR3 sequence is 15 residues long. For the CDR3, the DNA is TGCGCCAGCAGCTCTCTACCGGCAGGGGGTGAGACCCAGTACTTC. This codes for CASSSLPAGGETQYF.

The chain recombines TRBV5-1 with TRBJ1-2; 7 bases match TRBD1. The CDR3 runs 16 residues. Germline V gives CDR1 SGHRS, CDR2 YFSETQ. V lost 5 bases and J lost 3; bases outside the gene matches: 13. CDR3 loop: CASSREQGKGYYGYTF. The CDR3 DNA is TGCGCCAGCAGTCGGGAACAGGGGAAAGGGTACTATGGCTACACCTTC.

The chain links TRBV4-2 to TRBJ2-7; D is perhaps TRBD2 (6 bases). Trimming shortened V by 3 bases and J by 0 bases, and 9 bases separated the two germline ends. Germline assignment: CDR1 LGHNA and CDR2 YNFKEQ. The CDR3 is made up of 14 amino acids. CDR3: CASSHGGSSYEQYF. For the CDR3, the DNA is TGTGCCAGCAGCCATGGAGGGAGCTCCTACGAGCAGTACTTC.